This paragraph covers one TCR beta chain sequence. This CDR3 is built from 14 residues. Between the trimmed V and J ends, which lost 2 bases and 7 bases, there was a span of 16 bases. From germline, CDR1 is SGDLS and CDR2 YYNGEE. This sample was included in a study of blood T cell repertoires in COVID-19. Study-level background: T cells, B-cell-depleted T cells, or PBMCs supplied cDNA or gDNA.

In the original analysis: Estimates of nucleated cell counts were drawn from the amplification of reference gene primers. TCRdb's table, derived via immunoSEQ multiplex PCR, lists solely in-frame clones and lacks some. V, J and clone size are taken as reported in that table, and D and trimming were inferred from the DNA itself. The sample comprises roughly 360,000 clones, about 89% of which are singletons, and approximately 1.2% rests with the top ten. The source material was PBMCs or T cells enriched from blood (not recorded which). The clonotype was recovered from a man aged 25 to 45 who had recovered from COVID-19. The chain combines TRBV9 with TRBJ2-7; possibly TRBD1 for D (5 bases). The CDR3 sequence is CASSVTDSPREQYF. CDR3 in DNA: TGTGCCAGCAGCGTTACCGACAGTCCTCGGGAGCAGTACTTC. Based on the CDR3 plus reference TRBV9 and TRBJ2-7, the full variable domain is DSGVTQTPKHLITATGQRVTLRCSPRSGDLSVYWYQQSLDQGLQFLIQYYNGEERAKGNILERFSAQQFPDLHSELNLSSLELGDSALYFCASSVTDSPREQYFGPGTRLTVT.